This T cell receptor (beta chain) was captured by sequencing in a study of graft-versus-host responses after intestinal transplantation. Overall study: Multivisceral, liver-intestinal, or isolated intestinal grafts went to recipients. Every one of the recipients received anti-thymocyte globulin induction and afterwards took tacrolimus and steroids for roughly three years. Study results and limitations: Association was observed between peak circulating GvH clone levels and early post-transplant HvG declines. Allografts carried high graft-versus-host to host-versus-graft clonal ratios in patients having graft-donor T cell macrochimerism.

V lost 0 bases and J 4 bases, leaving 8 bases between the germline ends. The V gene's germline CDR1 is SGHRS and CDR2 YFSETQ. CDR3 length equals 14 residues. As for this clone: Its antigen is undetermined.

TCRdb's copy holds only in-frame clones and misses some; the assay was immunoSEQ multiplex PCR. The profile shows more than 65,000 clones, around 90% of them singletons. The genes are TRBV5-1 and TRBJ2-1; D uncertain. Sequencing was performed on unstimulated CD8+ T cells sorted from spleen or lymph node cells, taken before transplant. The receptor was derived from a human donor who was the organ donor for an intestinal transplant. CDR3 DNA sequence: TGCGCCAGCAGCTTGGTTCCAGGTTACAATGAGCAGTTCTTC. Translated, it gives CASSLVPGYNEQFF.